This TCR beta chain is drawn from a study of blood T cell repertoires in COVID-19. In the original analysis: Estimation of nucleated cell counts was performed using reference gene primer amplification. TCRdb keeps only in-frame clones here, not all; method: immunoSEQ multiplex PCR. That table supplies the V and J calls and clone size; D and trimming were determined from the DNA. The repertoire consists of 300,000 to 400,000 clones, with approximately 89% occurring once and the leading ten covering less than 3.5%. The CDR3 loop spans 13 amino acids. The germline V gene encodes CDR1 MNHNS and CDR2 SASEGT. After removal of 5 bases from V and 1 base from J, the junction contained 1 base not matched to a gene.

The V gene is TRBV6-1, the J gene TRBJ2-5, with 7 positions matching TRBD1. The sample consisted of peripheral blood. The sequence was obtained from a woman in her late teens or twenties who had recovered from COVID-19. CDR3 coding DNA: TGTGCCAGCAGTAGGGACAGCCAAGAGACCCAGTACTTC. Protein product: CASSRDSQETQYF.